This TCR beta chain was recovered during a study of beta chain features in type 1 diabetes. The V gene's germline CDR1 is SEHNR and CDR2 FQNEAQ (reference sequence). Trimming removed 1 base from V and 9 bases from J, with 13 bases in between. This CDR3 has 15 residues. The study reverse transcribed the entire isolated RNA, so it sequenced expressed TCRB transcripts. Assay used: immunoSEQ multiplex PCR; TCRdb lists only in-frame clones, some missing. In the table there are around 320,000 clones, 11% to 15% of which are singletons. The TCR was taken from a man aged 30 to 45 in good health. The sequencing input was central memory CD4+ T cells from blood. V and J are TRBV7-9 and TRBJ1-6; TRBD1 is a possible D gene (6 bases). The CDR3 DNA reads as TGTGCCAGCAGCTTAGGTACAGGGAGTCGTTCACCCCTCCACTTT. Its protein product is CASSLGTGSRSPLHF.